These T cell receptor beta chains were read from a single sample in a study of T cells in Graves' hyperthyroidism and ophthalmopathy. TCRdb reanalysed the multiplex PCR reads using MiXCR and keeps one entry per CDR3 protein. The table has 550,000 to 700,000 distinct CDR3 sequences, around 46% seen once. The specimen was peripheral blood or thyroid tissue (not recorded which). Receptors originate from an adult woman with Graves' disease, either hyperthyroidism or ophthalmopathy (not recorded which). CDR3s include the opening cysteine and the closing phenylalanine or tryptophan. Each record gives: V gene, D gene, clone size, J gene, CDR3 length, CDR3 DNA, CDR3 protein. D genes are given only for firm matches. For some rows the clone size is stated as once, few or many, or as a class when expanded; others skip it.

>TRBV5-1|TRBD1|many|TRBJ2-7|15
TGCGCCAGCAGCTACGACAGGGAACTACCCTACGAGCAGTACTTC
CASSYDRELPYEQYF
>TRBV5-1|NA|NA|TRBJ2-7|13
TGCGCCAGCTCACGGGACTCCGAGTACGAGCAGTACTTC
CASSRDSEYEQYF
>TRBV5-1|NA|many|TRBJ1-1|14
TGCGCCAGCAGCGTTGGGGGGGCTAACACTGAAGCTTTCTTT
CASSVGGANTEAFF
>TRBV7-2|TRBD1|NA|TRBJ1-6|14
TGTGCCAGCACCCGAGGACAGGGGGGTTCACCCCTCCACTTT
CASTRGQGGSPLHF
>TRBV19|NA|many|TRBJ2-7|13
TGTGCCAGTAGCCCGGGATTCTCCTACGAGCAGTACTTC
CASSPGFSYEQYF
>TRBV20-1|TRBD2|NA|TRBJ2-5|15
TGCAGTGCTAGAGTTGGTTCTAGCGGGACAGAGACCCAGTACTTC
CSARVGSSGTETQYF
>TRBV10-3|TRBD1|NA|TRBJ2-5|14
TGTGCTAGAGATCGGCAGGGGGCGTTGGAGACCCAGTACTTC
CARDRQGALETQYF
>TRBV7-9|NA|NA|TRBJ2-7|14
TGTGCCAGCAGCTTAGTGGTCAAGAGCTACGAGCAGTACTTC
CASSLVVKSYEQYF
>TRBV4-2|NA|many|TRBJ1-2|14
TGTGCCAGCAGCCAAGAACACAGGGCCTATGGCTACACCTTC
CASSQEHRAYGYTF
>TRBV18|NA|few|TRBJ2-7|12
TGTGCCAGCTCACCACAGTCCTACGAGCAGTACTTC
CASSPQSYEQYF
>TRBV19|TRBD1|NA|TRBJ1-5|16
TGTGCCAGTAAGCTGGGGGCAGGGGGTACGAATCAGCCCCAGCATTTT
CASKLGAGGTNQPQHF
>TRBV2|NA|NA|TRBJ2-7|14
TGTGCCAGCGAGGCGCCTCGGTTAGCCTACGAGCAGTACTTC
CASEAPRLAYEQYF
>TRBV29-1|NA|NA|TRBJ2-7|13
TGCAGCGTTGAAGGGGGGCGCCCCTACGAGCAGTACTTC
CSVEGGRPYEQYF
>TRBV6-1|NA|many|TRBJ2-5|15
TGTGCCAGCAGACCTGTCACCGTCAAGGAGGAGACCCAGTACTTC
CASRPVTVKEETQYF
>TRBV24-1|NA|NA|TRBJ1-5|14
TGTGCCACCAGTGAGGCAGGGAGAGGACAGCCCCAGCATTTT
CATSEAGRGQPQHF
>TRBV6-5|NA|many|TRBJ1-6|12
TGTGCCAGCAGTTACCAGGATTCACCCCTCCACTTT
CASSYQDSPLHF
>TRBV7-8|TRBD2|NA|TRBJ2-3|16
TGTGCCAGCAGCTTAGCTGGAGCGGGAGGCACAGATACGCAGTATTTT
CASSLAGAGGTDTQYF
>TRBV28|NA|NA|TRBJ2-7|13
TGTGCCAGCAGTGGGGATCCTACCTACGAGCACTACTTC
CASSGDPTYEHYF
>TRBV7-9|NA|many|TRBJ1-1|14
TGTGCCAGCAGCTTACAGGGTTGGGGCACTGAAGCTTTCTTT
CASSLQGWGTEAFF
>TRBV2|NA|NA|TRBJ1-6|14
TGTGCCAGCAGGCCAGGACGGGACGTGGAGCCCCTCCACTTT
CASRPGRDVEPLHF
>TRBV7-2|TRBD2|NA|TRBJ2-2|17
TGTGCCAGCAGCTTAGATAGCGGGAGGACCTCCACCGGGGAGCTGTTTTTT
CASSLDSGRTSTGELFF
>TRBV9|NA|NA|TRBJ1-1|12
TGTGCCCGAGCGGACATGAACACTGAAGCTTTCTTT
CARADMNTEAFF
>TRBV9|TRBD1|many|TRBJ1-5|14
TGTGCCAGCAGCCTAGGGACAGGTCCTCGGCCCCAGCATTTT
CASSLGTGPRPQHF
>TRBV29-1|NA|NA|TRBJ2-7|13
TGCAGCGTAGACCGAGGGGGTCCGTACGAGCAGTACTTC
CSVDRGGPYEQYF
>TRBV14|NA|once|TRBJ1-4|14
TGTGCCAGCAGCCCGACGGCTTTTAGTGAAAAACTGTTTTTT
CASSPTAFSEKLFF
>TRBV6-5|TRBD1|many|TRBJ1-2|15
TGTGCCAGCAGTTACAAGACAGGGCGATTCTATGGCTACACCTTC
CASSYKTGRFYGYTF
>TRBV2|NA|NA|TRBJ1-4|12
TGTGCCAGCAAGGATTTCGATGAAAAACTGTTTTTT
CASKDFDEKLFF
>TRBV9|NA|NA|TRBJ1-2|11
TGTGCCAGCAGCGTAGGGCGTTCCTACACCTTC
CASSVGRSYTF
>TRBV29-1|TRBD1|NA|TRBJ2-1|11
TGCAGCAGGGGGCCGTACAATGAGCAGTTCTTC
CSRGPYNEQFF
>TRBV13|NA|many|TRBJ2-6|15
TGTGCCAGCAGCTTAGCTTTCTCTGGGGCCAACGTCCTGACTTTC
CASSLAFSGANVLTF
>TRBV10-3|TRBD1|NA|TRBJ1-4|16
TGTGCCATCAGTGCTGACAGGGCACTACCAACTGAAAAACTGTTTTTT
CAISADRALPTEKLFF
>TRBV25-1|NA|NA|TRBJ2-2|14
TGTGCCAGCTTGTCCGGGTCATTCACCGGGGAGCTGTTTTTT
CASLSGSFTGELFF
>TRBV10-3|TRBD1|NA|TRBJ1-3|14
TGTGCCATCAGTCTTGGGACAGCTGGAAACACCATATATTTT
CAISLGTAGNTIYF
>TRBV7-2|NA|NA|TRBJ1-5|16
TGTGCCAGCAGTGAACCGGGGGCTTATAGCAATCAGCCCCAGCATTTT
CASSEPGAYSNQPQHF
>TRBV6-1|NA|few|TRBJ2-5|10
TGTGCCAGCAGGGGGGGTTCCCAGTACTTC
CASRGGSQYF
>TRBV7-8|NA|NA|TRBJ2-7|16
TGTGCCAGCAGCGCCCGGGGGCAGGGGGTACTCGGCGAGCAGTACTTC
CASSARGQGVLGEQYF
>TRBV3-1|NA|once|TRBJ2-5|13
TGTGCCAGCAGCCAAGGACTTCAAGGGACCCAGTACTTC
CASSQGLQGTQYF
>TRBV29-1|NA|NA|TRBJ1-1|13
TGCAGCGTTGTAGGGCAACAAGACACTGAAGCTTTCTTT
CSVVGQQDTEAFF
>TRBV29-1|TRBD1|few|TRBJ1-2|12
TGCAGCGCTGACCCGGGACAGTATGGCTACACCTTC
CSADPGQYGYTF
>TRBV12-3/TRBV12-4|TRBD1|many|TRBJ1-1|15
TGTGCCAGCAGTTTTCGGGCAGGGGGCAACGATGAAGCTTTCTTT
CASSFRAGGNDEAFF
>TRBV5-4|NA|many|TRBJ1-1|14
TGTGCCAGCAGCCCCTGGCGGGGGAACACTGAAGCTTTCTTT
CASSPWRGNTEAFF
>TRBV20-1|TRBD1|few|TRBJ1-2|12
TGCAGTGCTGTTACAGGGGACTATGGCTACACCTTC
CSAVTGDYGYTF
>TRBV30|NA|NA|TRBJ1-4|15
TGTGCCTGGAGTCCACCGGGACCGATAAATGAAAAACTGTTTTTT
CAWSPPGPINEKLFF
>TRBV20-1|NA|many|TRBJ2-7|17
TGCAGTGCTAGAGATCCTTTTGACGAGGGCAGATCCTACGAGCAGTACTTC
CSARDPFDEGRSYEQYF
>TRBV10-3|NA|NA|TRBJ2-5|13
TGTGCCATCAGTGGGGGAAGCCAAGAGACCCAGTACTTC
CAISGGSQETQYF
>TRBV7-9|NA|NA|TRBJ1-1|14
TGTGCCAGCAGTGCCTCCGGGGGGAACACTGAAGCTTTCTTT
CASSASGGNTEAFF
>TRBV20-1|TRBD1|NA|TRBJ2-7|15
TGCAGTGCTAGAGATAACACTGGGACAGGGGGTGAGCAGTACTTC
CSARDNTGTGGEQYF
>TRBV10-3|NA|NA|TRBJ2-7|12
TGTGCCATCAGTACGGACACTTACGAGCAGTACTTC
CAISTDTYEQYF
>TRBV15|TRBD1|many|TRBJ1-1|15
TGTGCCACCAGCAGAGCAGGGGACAGGAGGACTGAAGCTTTCTTT
CATSRAGDRRTEAFF
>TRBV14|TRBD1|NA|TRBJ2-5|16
TGTGCCAGCAGCGCCCGGGACAGGGGTTTACAAGAGACCCAGTACTTC
CASSARDRGLQETQYF
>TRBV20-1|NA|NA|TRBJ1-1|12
TGCAGTGCTCGACGCCCGAACACTGAAGCTTTCTTT
CSARRPNTEAFF